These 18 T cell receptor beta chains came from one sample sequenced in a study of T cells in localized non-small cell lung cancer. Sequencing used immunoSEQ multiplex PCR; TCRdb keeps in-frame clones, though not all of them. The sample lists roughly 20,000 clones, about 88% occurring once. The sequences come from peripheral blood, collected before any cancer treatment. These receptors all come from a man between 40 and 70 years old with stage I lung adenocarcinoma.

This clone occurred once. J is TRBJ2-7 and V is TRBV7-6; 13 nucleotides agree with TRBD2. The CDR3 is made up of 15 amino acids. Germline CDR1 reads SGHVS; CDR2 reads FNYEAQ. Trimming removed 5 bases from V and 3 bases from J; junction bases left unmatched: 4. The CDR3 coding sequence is TGTGCCAGCAGCCCAGGGACTAGCGGGGTCTACGAGCAGTACTTC. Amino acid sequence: CASSPGTSGVYEQYF.

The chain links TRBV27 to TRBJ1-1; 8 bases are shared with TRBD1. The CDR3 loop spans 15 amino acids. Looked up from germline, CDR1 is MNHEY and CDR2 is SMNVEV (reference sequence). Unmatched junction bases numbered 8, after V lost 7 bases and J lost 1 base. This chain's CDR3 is CASTTLGTGNTEAFF. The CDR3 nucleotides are TGTGCCAGCACTACCCTTGGGACAGGGAACACTGAAGCTTTCTTT.

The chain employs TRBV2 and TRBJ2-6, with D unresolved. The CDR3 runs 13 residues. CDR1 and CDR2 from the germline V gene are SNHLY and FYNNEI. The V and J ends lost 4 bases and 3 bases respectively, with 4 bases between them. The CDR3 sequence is CASSVGGANVLTF. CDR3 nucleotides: TGTGCCAGCAGTGTCGGTGGGGCCAACGTCCTGACTTTC.

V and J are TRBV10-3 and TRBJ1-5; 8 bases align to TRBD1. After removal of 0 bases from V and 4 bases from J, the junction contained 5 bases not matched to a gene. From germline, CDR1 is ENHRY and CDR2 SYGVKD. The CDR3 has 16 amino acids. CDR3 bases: TGTGCCATCAGTGAGTCCGCAGGGGGCTTGAATCAGCCCCAGCATTTT. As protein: CAISESAGGLNQPQHF.

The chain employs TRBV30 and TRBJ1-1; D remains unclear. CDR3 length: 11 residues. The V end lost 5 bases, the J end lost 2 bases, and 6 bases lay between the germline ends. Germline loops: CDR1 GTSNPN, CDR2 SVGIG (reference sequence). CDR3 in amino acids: CAWRANTEAFF. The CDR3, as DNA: TGTGCCTGGCGGGCTAACACTGAAGCTTTCTTT.

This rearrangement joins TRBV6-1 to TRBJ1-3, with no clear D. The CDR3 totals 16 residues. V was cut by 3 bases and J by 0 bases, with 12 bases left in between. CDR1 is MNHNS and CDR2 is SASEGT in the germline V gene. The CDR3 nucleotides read TGTGCCAGCAGTGACGGCAGCCCTGCCTCTGGAAACACCATATATTTT. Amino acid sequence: CASSDGSPASGNTIYF.

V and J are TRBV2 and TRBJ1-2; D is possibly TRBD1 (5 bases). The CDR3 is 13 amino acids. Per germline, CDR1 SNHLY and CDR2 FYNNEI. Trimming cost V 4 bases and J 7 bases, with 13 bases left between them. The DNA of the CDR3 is TGTGCCAGCAGTGGGGGAGTTAGGGGTGGCTACACCTTC. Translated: CASSGGVRGGYTF.

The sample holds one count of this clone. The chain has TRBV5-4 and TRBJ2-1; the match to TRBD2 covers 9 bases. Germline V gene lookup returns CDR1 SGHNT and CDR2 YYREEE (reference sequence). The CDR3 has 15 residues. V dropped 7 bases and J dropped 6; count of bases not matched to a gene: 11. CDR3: CASGRGRADVNEQFF. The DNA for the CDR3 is TGTGCCAGCGGCCGCGGGAGGGCCGACGTCAATGAGCAGTTCTTC.

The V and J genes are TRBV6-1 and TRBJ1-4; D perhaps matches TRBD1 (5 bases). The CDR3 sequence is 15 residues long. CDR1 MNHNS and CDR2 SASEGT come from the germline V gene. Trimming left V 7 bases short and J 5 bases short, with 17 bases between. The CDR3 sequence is CASKGRAGRNEKLFF. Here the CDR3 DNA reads TGTGCCAGCAAAGGCAGGGCGGGTAGGAATGAAAAACTGTTTTTT.

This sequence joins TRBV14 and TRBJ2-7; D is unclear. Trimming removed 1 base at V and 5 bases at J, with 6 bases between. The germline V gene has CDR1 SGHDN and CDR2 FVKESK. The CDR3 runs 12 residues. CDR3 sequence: CASSQVEHEQYF. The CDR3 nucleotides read TGTGCCAGCAGCCAAGTGGAGCACGAGCAGTACTTC.

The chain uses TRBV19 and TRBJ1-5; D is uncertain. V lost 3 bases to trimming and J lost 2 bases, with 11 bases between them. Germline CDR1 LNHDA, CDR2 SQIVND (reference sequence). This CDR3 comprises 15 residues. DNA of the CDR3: TGTGCCAGTAGTATGGGCGGGGTTCGCAATCAGCCCCAGCATTTT. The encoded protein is CASSMGGVRNQPQHF.

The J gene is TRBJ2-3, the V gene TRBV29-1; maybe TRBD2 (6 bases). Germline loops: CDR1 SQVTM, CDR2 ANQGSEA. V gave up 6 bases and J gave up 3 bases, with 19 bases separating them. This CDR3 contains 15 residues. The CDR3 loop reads CSVGSTSRGTDTQYF. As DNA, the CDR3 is TGCAGCGTGGGGTCGACTAGTAGAGGAACAGATACGCAGTATTTT.

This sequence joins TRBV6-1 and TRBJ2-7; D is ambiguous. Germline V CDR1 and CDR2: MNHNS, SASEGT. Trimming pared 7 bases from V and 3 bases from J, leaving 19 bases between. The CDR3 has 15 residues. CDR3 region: CASTLEIRTVYEQYF. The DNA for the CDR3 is TGTGCCAGCACCCTCGAGATCAGGACCGTCTACGAGCAGTACTTC.

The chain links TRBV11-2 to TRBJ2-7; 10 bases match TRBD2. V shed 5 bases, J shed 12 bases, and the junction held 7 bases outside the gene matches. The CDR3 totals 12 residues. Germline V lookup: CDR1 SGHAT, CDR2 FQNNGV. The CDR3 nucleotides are TGTGCCAGCAGCGGGGTATCTAGCGGGAGGTACTTC. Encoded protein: CASSGVSSGRYF.

The CDR3 here is CASSSIPSYEQYF. In DNA form, the CDR3 reads TGTGCCAGCTCATCCATCCCCTCCTACGAGCAGTACTTC. The chain uses TRBV18 and TRBJ2-7; D unresolved. V was trimmed by 5 bases and J by 0 bases, leaving 8 bases between them. Germline loops: CDR1 KGHSH, CDR2 LQKENI. This CDR3 contains 13 residues.

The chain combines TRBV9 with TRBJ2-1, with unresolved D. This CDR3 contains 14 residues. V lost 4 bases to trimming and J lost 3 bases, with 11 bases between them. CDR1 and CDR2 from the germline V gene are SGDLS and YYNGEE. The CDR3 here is CASSPARVYNEQFF. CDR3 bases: TGTGCCAGCAGCCCAGCACGGGTCTACAATGAGCAGTTCTTC.

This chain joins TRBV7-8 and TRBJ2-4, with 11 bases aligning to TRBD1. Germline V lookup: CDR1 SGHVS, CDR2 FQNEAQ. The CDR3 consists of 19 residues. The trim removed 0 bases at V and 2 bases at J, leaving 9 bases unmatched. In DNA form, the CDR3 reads TGTGCCAGCAGCTTAGCATCAGCGGGGACAGGGGGAACCAAAAACATTCAGTACTTC. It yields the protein CASSLASAGTGGTKNIQYF. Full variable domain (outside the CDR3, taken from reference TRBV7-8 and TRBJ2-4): GAGVSQSPRYKVAKRGQDVALRCDPISGHVSLFWYQQALGQGPEFLTYFQNEAQLDKSGLPSDRFFAERPEGSVSTLKIQRTQQEDSAVYLCASSLASAGTGGTKNIQYFGAGTRLSVL.

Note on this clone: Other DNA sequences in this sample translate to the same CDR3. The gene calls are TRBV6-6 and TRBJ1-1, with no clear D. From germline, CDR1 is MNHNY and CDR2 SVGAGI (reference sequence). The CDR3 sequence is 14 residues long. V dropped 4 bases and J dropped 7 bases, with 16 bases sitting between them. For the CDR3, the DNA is TGTGCCAGCAGTTTAGGATCGGGGAAAAGTGAAGCTTTCTTT. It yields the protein CASSLGSGKSEAFF.